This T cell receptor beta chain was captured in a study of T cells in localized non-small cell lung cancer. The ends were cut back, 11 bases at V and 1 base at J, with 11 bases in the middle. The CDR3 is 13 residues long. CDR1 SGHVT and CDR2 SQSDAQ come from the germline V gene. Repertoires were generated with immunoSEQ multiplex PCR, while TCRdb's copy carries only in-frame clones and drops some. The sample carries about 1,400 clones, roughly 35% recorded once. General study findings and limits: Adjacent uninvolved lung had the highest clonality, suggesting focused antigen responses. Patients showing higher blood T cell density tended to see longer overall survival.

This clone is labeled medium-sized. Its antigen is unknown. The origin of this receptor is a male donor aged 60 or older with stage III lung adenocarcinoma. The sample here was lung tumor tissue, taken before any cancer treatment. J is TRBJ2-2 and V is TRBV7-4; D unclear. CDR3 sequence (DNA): TGTGCCGCCCAACAGTTGAACACCGGGGAGCTGTTTTTT. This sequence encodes CAAQQLNTGELFF. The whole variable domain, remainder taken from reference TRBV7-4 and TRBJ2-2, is GAGVSQSPRYKVAKRGRDVALRCDSISGHVTLYWYRQTLGQGSEVLTYSQSDAQRDKSGRPSGRFSAERPERSVSTLKIQRTEQGDSAVYLCAAQQLNTGELFFGEGSRLTVL.